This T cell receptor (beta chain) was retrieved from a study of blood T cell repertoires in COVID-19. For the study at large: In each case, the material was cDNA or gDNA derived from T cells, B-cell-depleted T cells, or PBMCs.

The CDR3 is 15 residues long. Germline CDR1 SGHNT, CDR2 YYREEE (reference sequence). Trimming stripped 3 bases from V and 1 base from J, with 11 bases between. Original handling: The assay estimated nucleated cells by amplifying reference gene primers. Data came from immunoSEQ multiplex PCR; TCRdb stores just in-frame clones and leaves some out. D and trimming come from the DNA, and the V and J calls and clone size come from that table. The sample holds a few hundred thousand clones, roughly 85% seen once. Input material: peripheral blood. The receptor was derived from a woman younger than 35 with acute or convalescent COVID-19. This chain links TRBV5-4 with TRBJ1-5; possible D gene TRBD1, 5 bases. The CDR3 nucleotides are TGTGCCAGCAGCTCCTGGGGGGAGAGCAATCAGCCCCAGCATTTT. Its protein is CASSSWGESNQPQHF.